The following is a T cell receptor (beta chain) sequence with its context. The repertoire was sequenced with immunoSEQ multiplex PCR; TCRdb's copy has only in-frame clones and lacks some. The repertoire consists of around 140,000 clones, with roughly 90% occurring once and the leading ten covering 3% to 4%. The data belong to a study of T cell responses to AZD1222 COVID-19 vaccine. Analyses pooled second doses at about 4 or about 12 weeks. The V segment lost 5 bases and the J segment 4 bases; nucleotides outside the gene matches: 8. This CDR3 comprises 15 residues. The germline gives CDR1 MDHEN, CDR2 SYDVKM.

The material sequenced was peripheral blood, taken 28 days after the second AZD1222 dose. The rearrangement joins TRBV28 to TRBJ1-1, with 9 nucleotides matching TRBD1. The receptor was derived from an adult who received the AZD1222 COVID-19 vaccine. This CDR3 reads CASSTGDRVSTEAFF. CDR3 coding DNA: TGTGCCAGCAGTACTGGGGACAGGGTGTCCACTGAAGCTTTCTTT.